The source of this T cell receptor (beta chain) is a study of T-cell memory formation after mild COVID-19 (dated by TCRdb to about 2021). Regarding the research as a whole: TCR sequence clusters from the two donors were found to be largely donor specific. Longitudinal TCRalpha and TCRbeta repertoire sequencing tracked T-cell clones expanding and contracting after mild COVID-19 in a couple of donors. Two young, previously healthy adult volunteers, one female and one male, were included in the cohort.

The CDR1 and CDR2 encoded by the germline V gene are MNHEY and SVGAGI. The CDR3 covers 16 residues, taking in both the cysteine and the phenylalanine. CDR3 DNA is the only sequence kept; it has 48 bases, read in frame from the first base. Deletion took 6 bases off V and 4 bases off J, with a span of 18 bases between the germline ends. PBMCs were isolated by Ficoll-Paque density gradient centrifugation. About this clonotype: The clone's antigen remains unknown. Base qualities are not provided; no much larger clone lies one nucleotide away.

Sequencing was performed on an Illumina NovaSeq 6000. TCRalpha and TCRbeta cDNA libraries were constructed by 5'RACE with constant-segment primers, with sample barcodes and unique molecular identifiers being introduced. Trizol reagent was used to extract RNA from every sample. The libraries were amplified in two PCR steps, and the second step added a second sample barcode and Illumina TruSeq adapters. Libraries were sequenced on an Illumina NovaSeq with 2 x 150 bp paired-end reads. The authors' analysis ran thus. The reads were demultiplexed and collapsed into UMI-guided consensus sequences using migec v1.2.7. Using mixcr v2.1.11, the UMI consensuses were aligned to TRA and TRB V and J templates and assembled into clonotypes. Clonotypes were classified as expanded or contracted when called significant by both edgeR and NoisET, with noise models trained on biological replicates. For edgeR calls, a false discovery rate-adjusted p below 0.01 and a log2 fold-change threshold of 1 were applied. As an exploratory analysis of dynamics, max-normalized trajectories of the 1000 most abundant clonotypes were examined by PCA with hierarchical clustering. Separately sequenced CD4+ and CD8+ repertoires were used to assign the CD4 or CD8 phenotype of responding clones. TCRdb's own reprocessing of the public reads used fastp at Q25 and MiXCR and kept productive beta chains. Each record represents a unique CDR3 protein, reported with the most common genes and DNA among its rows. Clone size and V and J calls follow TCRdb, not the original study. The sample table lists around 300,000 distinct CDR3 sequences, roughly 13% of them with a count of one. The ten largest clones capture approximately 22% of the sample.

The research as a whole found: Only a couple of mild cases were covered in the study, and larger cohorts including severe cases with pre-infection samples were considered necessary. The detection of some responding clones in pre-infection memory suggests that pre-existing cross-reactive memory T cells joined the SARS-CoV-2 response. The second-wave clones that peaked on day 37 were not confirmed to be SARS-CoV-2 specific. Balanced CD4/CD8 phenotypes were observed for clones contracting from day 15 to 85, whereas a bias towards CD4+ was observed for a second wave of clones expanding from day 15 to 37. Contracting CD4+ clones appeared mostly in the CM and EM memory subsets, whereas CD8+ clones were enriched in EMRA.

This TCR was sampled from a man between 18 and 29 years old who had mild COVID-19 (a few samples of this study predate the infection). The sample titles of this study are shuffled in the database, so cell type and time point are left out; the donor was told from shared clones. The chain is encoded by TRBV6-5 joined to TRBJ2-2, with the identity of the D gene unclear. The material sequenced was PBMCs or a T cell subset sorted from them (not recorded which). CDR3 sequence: CASSPLFPGLTGELFF. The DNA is TGTGCCAGCAGCCCCCTATTCCCTGGCCTCACCGGGGAGCTGTTTTTT.